This entry features one T cell receptor (beta chain) sequence. The antigen is not known. The entry originates in a study of post-analysis software for immune sequencing data. As for the study in general: The courses of disease that were included comprised relapsing-remitting, secondary progressive and progressive-relapsing multiple sclerosis. Study findings and constraints: Roughly 5 TRBV segments occurring more often in patients than controls included TRBV5-6, TRBV5-1 and TRBV20-1.

The germline gives CDR1 LGHDT, CDR2 YNNKEL (reference sequence). This CDR3 is built from 14 residues. V was cut by 1 base and J by 5 bases, with 11 bases left in between. Built from TCR beta cDNA, the libraries had unique molecular identifiers in them. Starting from about 0.98 to 11 million T cells, the study yielded 500,000 or so cDNA molecules. TCRdb reprocessed the PCR reads via MiXCR and lists one record per CDR3 protein. Among approximately 400,000 distinct CDR3 sequences listed, roughly 35% were seen once. The receptor comes from a girl under 18 with multiple sclerosis. This chain uses TRBV3-1 with TRBJ2-5; weak D call: TRBD2 (5 bases). The sample was blood. CDR3 sequence reads: CASSQGGGGETQYF. Here the CDR3 DNA reads TGTGCCAGCAGCCAAGGAGGCGGCGGGGAGACCCAGTACTTC.